These 20 T cell receptor beta chains came from one sample sequenced in a study of control samples from healthy donors and cancer patients (TCRdb year 2020). Libraries were made using the immunoSEQ multiplex PCR assay. Not all clones reach the TCRdb copy of this immuneACCESS table, which keeps in-frame sequences only. Checked studies attribute under half of the gap to unresolved V genes and leave the rest unexplained. This sample holds 40,000 to 50,000 clones; roughly three quarters were observed only once. The ten largest make up 17% of the sample. The specimen was formalin-fixed, paraffin-embedded tissue. The receptors derive from a male donor with melanoma.

The gene calls are TRBV27 and TRBJ2-3, with D perhaps TRBD1 (5 bases). The CDR3 covers 14 residues. Trimming removed 5 bases at V and 2 bases at J, with 11 bases between. The germline V gene encodes CDR1 MNHEY and CDR2 SMNVEV (reference sequence). Here the CDR3 DNA reads TGTGCCAGCAGTGAACGACAGTTCACAGATACGCAGTATTTT. Amino acids: CASSERQFTDTQYF.

The genes are TRBV4-1 and TRBJ2-1; 13 bases line up with TRBD2. Germline-derived CDR1 and CDR2 are MGHRA and YSYEKL. The J segment lost 10 bases and the V segment lost 5 bases, leaving 5 bases of the junction unmatched. The CDR3 is 14 residues long. In nucleotides, the CDR3 is TGCGCCAGCAGCAACTCGGGACTAGCGGGGGAGCAGTTCTTC. It codes for CASSNSGLAGEQFF.

The rearrangement joins TRBV10-3 to TRBJ2-7, with TRBD2 matching over 11 bases. V lost 9 bases to trimming and J lost 7 bases; unmatched junction nucleotides: 23. This CDR3 comprises 18 residues. Germline lookup yields CDR1 ENHRY and CDR2 SYGVKD. CDR3 in amino acids: CAIKPTSGSLPNSGEQYF. CDR3 nucleotide sequence: TGTGCCATAAAGCCCACTAGCGGGAGCCTCCCGAACTCTGGGGAGCAGTACTTC.

As to this clone: A read error may be the cause here, since a much bigger clone is one base away. This CDR3 is also generated by other DNA sequences in the sample. The chain links TRBV18 to TRBJ1-6, with D maybe TRBD1 (5 bases). Per the germline V gene, CDR1 is KGHSH and CDR2 is LQKENI. Trimming stripped 3 bases from V and 5 bases from J, with 11 bases between. The CDR3 is 15 amino acids. In nucleotides, the CDR3 is TGTGCCAGCTCACCGGGCAGGGTCGATAATTCACCCCTCCACTTT. Translation: CASSPGRVDNSPLHF.

This clone was counted between two and nine times. The rearrangement uses TRBV27 and TRBJ2-4; 10 bases line up with TRBD1. V shed 5 bases, J shed 3 bases, and the junction held 4 bases outside the gene matches. Germline loops: CDR1 MNHEY, CDR2 SMNVEV (reference sequence). The CDR3 totals 15 residues. The CDR3 here is CASSPGQGVKNIQYF. CDR3 in DNA: TGTGCCAGCAGTCCCGGACAGGGGGTCAAAAACATTCAGTACTTC.

This clone was seen more than once but under ten times. This chain connects TRBV7-2 to TRBJ2-3, with D unresolved. This CDR3 comprises 14 residues. Germline V gives CDR1 SGHTA, CDR2 FQGNSA. Trimming removed 4 bases from V and 2 bases from J, with 10 bases in between. CDR3 amino acids: CASSSGATTDTQYF. The CDR3 DNA sequence: TGTGCCAGCAGCTCCGGAGCGACCACAGATACGCAGTATTTT.

The chain carries TRBV25-1 and TRBJ1-2; no firm D call. Germline lookup yields CDR1 MGHDK and CDR2 SYGVNS. The CDR3 sequence is 13 residues long. V lost 1 base and J 8 bases, leaving 11 bases between the germline ends. This CDR3 reads CASSESGLFGYTF. CDR3 coding DNA: TGTGCCAGCAGTGAATCCGGCTTATTCGGCTACACCTTC.

This clone appeared many times. The V call is TRBV9, the J call TRBJ1-5, with 8 bases fitting TRBD1. V was clipped by 3 bases and J by 2 bases; unmatched bases: 4. The CDR3 runs 15 residues. Germline V gene lookup returns CDR1 SGDLS and CDR2 YYNGEE. The CDR3 region is CASSAPGQGNQPQHF. CDR3 coding DNA: TGTGCCAGCAGCGCACCGGGACAGGGCAATCAGCCCCAGCATTTT.

V and J are TRBV7-8 and TRBJ2-5; 7 bases align to TRBD1. Losses at the gene ends were 5 bases for V and 5 bases for J; bases not matched to a gene: 11. The CDR3 loop spans 15 amino acids. Germline V gene sequence: CDR1 SGHVS, CDR2 FQNEAQ. CDR3 nucleotides: TGTGCCAGCAGCACGGACAGGACGGCAGTGGAGACCCAGTACTTC. Protein: CASSTDRTAVETQYF.

This clone was detected only once. V gene TRBV27 combines with J gene TRBJ2-1; D is perhaps TRBD2 (5 bases). The CDR3 covers 12 residues. CDR1 and CDR2 from the germline V gene are MNHEY and SMNVEV (reference sequence). Between the trimmed V and J ends, which lost 4 bases and 6 bases, there was a span of 7 bases. CDR3 residues: CASSSTSNEQFF. DNA for the CDR3: TGTGCCAGCAGTTCTACTAGCAATGAGCAGTTCTTC.

The chain has TRBV29-1 and TRBJ1-1, with a weak D call TRBD1 (5 bases). CDR3 length equals 14 residues. V was shortened by 5 bases and J by 1 base, with 14 bases between the two germline ends. Germline lookup yields CDR1 SQVTM and CDR2 ANQGSEA. CDR3 residues: CSVRGGFSNTEAFF. CDR3 nucleotide sequence: TGCAGCGTTCGCGGGGGGTTCTCGAACACTGAAGCTTTCTTT.

The chain is built from TRBV2 and TRBJ2-7, with D tentatively TRBD1 (6 bases). Germline CDR1 is SNHLY and CDR2 is FYNNEI. The germline V and J ends were trimmed by 4 bases and 4 bases, with 11 bases remaining between them. This CDR3 contains 13 residues. This CDR3 is CASSGTAPYEQYF. DNA for the CDR3: TGTGCCAGCAGTGGGACAGCACCTTACGAGCAGTACTTC.

The chain links TRBV28 to TRBJ2-7; D call uncertain. There are 15 residues in the CDR3. Germline loops: CDR1 MDHEN, CDR2 SYDVKM. V lost 6 bases to trimming and J lost 0 bases, with 15 bases between them. CDR3: CASSSASFVSYEQYF. CDR3 DNA sequence: TGTGCCAGCAGCTCGGCCAGTTTTGTCTCCTACGAGCAGTACTTC.

This rearrangement joins TRBV24-1 to TRBJ1-5, with D uncertain. From germline, CDR1 is KGHDR and CDR2 SFDVKD. The CDR3 is made up of 13 amino acids. V dropped 4 bases and J dropped 9 bases, with 12 bases sitting between them. The CDR3: CATSDWGGAPQHF. The CDR3 DNA sequence: TGTGCCACCAGTGACTGGGGAGGCGCGCCCCAGCATTTT.

This clone was detected only a few times. The chain uses TRBV25-1 and TRBJ2-1; D is undetermined. Trimming took 0 bases from V and 5 from J, leaving 5 bases between them. The V gene's germline CDR1 is MGHDK and CDR2 SYGVNS. The CDR3 has 13 amino acids. This CDR3 is CASSEYRDNEQFF. The DNA for the CDR3 is TGTGCCAGCAGTGAATATAGGGACAATGAGCAGTTCTTC.

The chain links TRBV6-4 to TRBJ2-1; TRBD1 or TRBD2 may be the D gene (5 bases each). The germline V gene encodes CDR1 MRHNA and CDR2 SNTAGT. The CDR3 length is 12 residues. V shed 2 bases and J shed 10 bases, with 9 bases lying between them. The CDR3 spells CASSDGDREQFF. The CDR3 DNA sequence: TGTGCCAGCAGTGACGGGGACCGGGAGCAGTTCTTC.

In its sample, this clone was seen once. This may stem from a read error, because a much larger clone lies one nucleotide away. This chain uses TRBV6-4 with TRBJ2-3; a possible D gene is TRBD1 (5 bases). Germline CDR1 MRHNA, CDR2 SNTAGT. V was trimmed by 6 bases and J by 2 bases, leaving 9 bases between them. The CDR3 spans 13 residues. The CDR3 DNA reads as TGTGCCAGCAGGGACACTAACACAGATACGCAGTATTTT. Its protein product is CASRDTNTDTQYF.

The V and J genes are TRBV19 and TRBJ2-3; 12 bases match TRBD1. Germline CDR1 reads LNHDA; CDR2 reads SQIVND (reference sequence). CDR3 length: 17 residues. V gave up 5 bases and J gave up 3 bases; unmatched junction bases: 9. This CDR3 is CASSRGTGGEKTDTQYF. CDR3 coding DNA: TGTGCCAGTAGTCGCGGGACAGGGGGCGAAAAGACAGATACGCAGTATTTT. Based on the CDR3 plus reference TRBV19 and TRBJ2-3, the full variable domain is DGGITQSPKYLFRKEGQNVTLSCEQNLNHDAMYWYRQDPGQGLRLIYYSQIVNDFQKGDIAEGYSVSREKKESFPLTVTSAQKNPTAFYLCASSRGTGGEKTDTQYFGPGTRLTVL.

V usage is TRBV10-2 and J usage is TRBJ1-1; 8 bases map to TRBD1. Trimming at V came to 10 bases and at J to 8 bases, leaving 12 bases not matched to a gene. CDR1 WSHSY and CDR2 SAAADI come from the germline V gene. The CDR3 totals 13 residues. The chain's CDR3 is CATLQRQGREAFF. In DNA form, the CDR3 reads TGCGCCACCCTGCAAAGACAGGGGAGGGAAGCTTTCTTT.

This clone came up a few times. The V gene is TRBV7-3, the J gene TRBJ1-2, with D unresolved. The CDR3 has 15 amino acids. Between the trimmed V and J ends, which lost 5 bases and 8 bases, there was a span of 21 bases. Germline CDR1 is SGHTA and CDR2 is FQGTGA. The chain's CDR3 is CASSPDPGNPMGYTF. CDR3 DNA: TGTGCCAGCAGCCCGGACCCCGGGAACCCCATGGGCTACACCTTC.